Listed below are T cell receptor beta chains from one sample, sequenced in a study of shared clonotypes between healthy human individuals. Sequencing was performed with immunoSEQ multiplex PCR; in TCRdb, only in-frame clones are kept and a portion is missing. This table holds 450,000 to 500,000 clones, approximately 78% found once. The source material was PBMCs. The receptor set was obtained from a woman in her forties in good health. Some clones in this sample may be carry-over from other donors' samples. Both conserved end residues are part of each CDR3. The D gene is left open where the match is weak. Size tells how often a clone was seen (once, few, many) or the class of an expanded clone, and some rows leave it out.

size	V	J	D	DNA	CDR3
NA	TRBV5-1	TRBJ2-5	NA	TGCGCCAGCAGCTTGGGGCTAGGAGGAGAGACCCAGTACTTC	CASSLGLGGETQYF
NA	TRBV27	TRBJ2-2	NA	TGTGCCAGCAGCCTCACCGGGGACGGCGGGGAGCTGTTTTTT	CASSLTGDGGELFF
NA	TRBV7-2	TRBJ2-7	TRBD2	TGTGCCAGCAGCCTCGGGACTAGCCCGAGCCTCTACGAGCAGTACTTC	CASSLGTSPSLYEQYF
NA	TRBV27	TRBJ2-1	NA	TGTGCCAGCAGTTTACTGGGAGTGCGGGGACACAATGAGCAGTTCTTC	CASSLLGVRGHNEQFF
NA	TRBV10-2	TRBJ2-7	NA	TGCGCCAGCAGTGAGCTGAATTACGAGCAGTACTTC	CASSELNYEQYF
NA	TRBV6-1	TRBJ2-7	TRBD2	TGTGCCAGCGGGACTAGCGGGATGATCGAGCAGTACTTC	CASGTSGMIEQYF
once	TRBV18	TRBJ2-3	TRBD1	TGTGCCAGCTCACCTGGACAGGGGGCCACAGATACGCAGTATTTT	CASSPGQGATDTQYF
many	TRBV30	TRBJ1-1	NA	TGTGCCTGGACAGCTGGTAGGAACACTGAAGCTTTCTTT	CAWTAGRNTEAFF
NA	TRBV28	TRBJ1-4	NA	TGTGCCAGCAGTTTACGCGGATTAGCAACTAATGAAAAACTGTTTTTT	CASSLRGLATNEKLFF
once	TRBV5-1	TRBJ2-2	NA	TGCGCCAGCAGCTTGGATACAGGAGACACCGGGGAGCTGTTTTTT	CASSLDTGDTGELFF
once	TRBV7-2	TRBJ2-5	TRBD1	TGTGCCAGCAGGTCAGGGGGCCGAGAGACCCAGTACTTC	CASRSGGRETQYF
NA	TRBV4-1	TRBJ2-3	TRBD1	TGCGCCAGCAGCCTGACAGGGAGCTACACAGATACGCAGTATTTT	CASSLTGSYTDTQYF
NA	TRBV7-2	TRBJ2-7	TRBD2	TGTGCCAGCAGCCCCCGGGAGGGGTACGAGCAGTACTTC	CASSPREGYEQYF
many	TRBV5-1	TRBJ2-7	NA	TGCGCCAGCAGCCTCCTAACAGAGCAGTACTTC	CASSLLTEQYF
few	TRBV7-7	TRBJ2-5	NA	TGTGCCAGCAGCTTAGCGGGGGGCAGGCAAGAGACCCAGTACTTC	CASSLAGGRQETQYF
NA	TRBV27	TRBJ2-1	NA	TGTGCCAGCAAAAAACTACGACACTCCTACAATGAGCAGTTCTTC	CASKKLRHSYNEQFF
NA	TRBV5-1	TRBJ2-5	NA	TGCGCCAGCAGCTTGGGACAGCAACAAGAGACCCAGTACTTC	CASSLGQQQETQYF
once	TRBV20-1	TRBJ2-5	NA	TGCAGTGGCCAGCTGCAGGAGACCCAGTACTTC	CSGQLQETQYF
NA	TRBV5-6	TRBJ2-7	NA	TGTGCCAGCAGCTTCCCGGGGATGTCCTACGAGCAGTACTTC	CASSFPGMSYEQYF
NA	TRBV18	TRBJ1-2	TRBD1	TGTGCCAGCTCACCACAAACCGGGACAGGGATAGGGTTACGCTATGGCTACACCTTC	CASSPQTGTGIGLRYGYTF
NA	TRBV4-3	TRBJ2-2	NA	TGCGCCAGCAGCCAAGTTCCGGGGGCCAGATTAAACACCGGGGAGCTGTTTTTT	CASSQVPGARLNTGELFF
NA	TRBV5-1	TRBJ1-1	TRBD1	TGCGCCAGCAGCGGCCCGGGACAGATGAACACTGAAGCTTTCTTT	CASSGPGQMNTEAFF
NA	TRBV5-8	TRBJ2-2	NA	TGTGCCAGCAGCTTGGGGCAGGGCATCGGGGAGCTGTTTTTT	CASSLGQGIGELFF
NA	TRBV28	TRBJ1-3	NA	TGTGCCAGCACGGGGGGGGCTGGAAACACCATATATTTT	CASTGGAGNTIYF
NA	TRBV28	TRBJ1-2	NA	TGTGCCAGCAGCCCTCACGACGCACGAAGTAACTATGGCTACACCTTC	CASSPHDARSNYGYTF
few	TRBV9	TRBJ1-4	NA	TGTGCCAGCAGCGGCGGCGGGGGAATAGGAGAAAAACTGTTTTTT	CASSGGGGIGEKLFF
NA	TRBV15	TRBJ2-7	NA	TGTGCCACCAGCAGAGAACATTACTACGAGCAGTACTTC	CATSREHYYEQYF
NA	TRBV29-1	TRBJ1-2	TRBD1	TGCAGCGCAGGGGGGAGGAGTGGCTACACCTTC	CSAGGRSGYTF
NA	TRBV28	TRBJ1-2	NA	TGTGCCAGCAGTACCAGCGGAAGCGGCTACACCTTC	CASSTSGSGYTF
NA	TRBV6-5	TRBJ2-1	NA	TGTGCCAGCAGTTATCAGCTAGCGAGCTCCTACAATGAGCAGTTCTTC	CASSYQLASSYNEQFF
NA	TRBV7-6	TRBJ2-5	TRBD2	TGTGCCAGCAGCTTAACGGCGGGAGCGGGAGGGGAGACCCAGTACTTC	CASSLTAGAGGETQYF
NA	TRBV4-1	TRBJ2-2	TRBD2	TGCGCCAGCAGCCAGACCGGGACTACGTTCAACACCGGGGAGCTGTTTTTT	CASSQTGTTFNTGELFF
NA	TRBV20-1	TRBJ1-1	NA	TGCAGTGCCCCCGAAAGCACTGAAGCTTTCTTT	CSAPESTEAFF
NA	TRBV9	TRBJ1-1	NA	TGTGCCAGCAGCCCCGGATCAGGTTTGACCACTGAAGCTTTCTTT	CASSPGSGLTTEAFF
NA	TRBV28	TRBJ1-2	NA	TGTGCCAGCAGTCCCTTTATTCGAGGCTACACCTTC	CASSPFIRGYTF
NA	TRBV6-1	TRBJ2-1	TRBD2	TGTGCCAGCAGTGCTAGCGGGGTGAGCTCCTACAATGAGCAGTTCTTC	CASSASGVSSYNEQFF
NA	TRBV29-1	TRBJ2-1	TRBD2	TGCAGCGTTGAATCGGCGGGAGGAGGGGAGCAGTTCTTC	CSVESAGGGEQFF
NA	TRBV11-2	TRBJ1-1	TRBD1	TGTGCCAGCAGCTGGGGACAGAATACCGCTGAAGCTTTCTTT	CASSWGQNTAEAFF
NA	TRBV5-1	TRBJ1-1	NA	TGCGCCAGCAGCTTGGCCAACAGGGTGAACACTGAAGCTTTCTTT	CASSLANRVNTEAFF